The clone carrying this T cell receptor (beta chain) has ten or more counts. Relying on iRepertoire HTBI primers and Arm-PCR of CDR3 regions, the team built TCR beta libraries. MiXCR was run by TCRdb on the multiplex PCR reads, yielding one entry per CDR3 protein. The sample carries around 250,000 distinct CDR3 sequences, around 21% recorded once. This entry is derived from a study of regulatory T cells in long-lasting Graves disease. Described time point: newly diagnosed GD, antithyroid drugs for less than 3 months. Isolated PBMC RNA provided the starting material for the TCR library. The CDR3 has 14 amino acids. V gave up 10 bases and J gave up 6 bases, with 19 bases separating them.

This specimen consisted of peripheral blood mononuclear cells (PBMCs), obtained at new diagnosis, from a patient treated with antithyroid drugs. The rearrangement joins TRBV12-3 or TRBV12-4 to TRBJ2-1; D possibly uses TRBD1 or TRBD2 (5 bases each). This receptor was obtained from a female donor with Graves disease. In DNA form, the CDR3 reads TGTGCCACGCGAGGGACCCCAAACACCAATGAGCAGTTCTTC. It codes for CATRGTPNTNEQFF.